These 21 T cell receptor beta chains were all obtained from the same sample, sequenced in a study of sequential checkpoint blockade in melanoma. Generated by immunoSEQ multiplex PCR, the TCRdb table keeps only in-frame clones and is missing some. The top ten hold 5.5% to 8% of the sample, which has about 19,000 clones, 26% seen once. Specified treatment: randomized to nivolumab then ipilimumab (arm A) or the reverse (arm B). The sample was tumor tissue (inferred from file names), taken from a patient given nivolumab and ipilimumab in sequence. The source is a human donor with melanoma.

In this sample, this clone turned up a few times. The chain couples TRBV6-8 to TRBJ2-1; TRBD2 agrees at 8 bases. This CDR3 is 15 amino acids long. The trim removed 2 bases at V and 4 bases at J, leaving 4 bases unmatched. CDR1 MNHGY and CDR2 SAAAGT come from the germline V gene. The CDR3 sequence: CASSYNGGGYNEQFF. CDR3 in DNA: TGTGCCAGCAGTTACAACGGGGGGGGATACAATGAGCAGTTCTTC.

Only a few counts were recorded for this clone. This chain joins TRBV1 and TRBJ2-2. TRBV1 is listed as a pseudogene. This CDR3 spans 15 amino acids. This CDR3 is CASSPKDGDTGELFF. Written as DNA, the CDR3 is TGCGCCAGCAGTCCAAAGGACGGCGACACCGGGGAGCTGTTTTTT.

The chain has TRBV28 and TRBJ2-5; D is unresolved. V lost 8 bases and J lost 0, with 10 bases in between. This CDR3 is built from 13 residues. Germline CDR1 reads MDHEN; CDR2 reads SYDVKM. The CDR3: CASRVGYQETQYF. The CDR3 DNA follows: TGTGCCAGCCGTGTTGGGTACCAAGAGACCCAGTACTTC.

The genes are TRBV6-8 and TRBJ2-7, with D maybe TRBD2 (7 bases). V lost 11 bases and J 4 bases, leaving 21 bases between the germline ends. This CDR3 has 14 amino acids. In germline, CDR1 is MNHGY, CDR2 SAAAGT. DNA of the CDR3: TGTGCCGTCAAAGGGGGGGGACCTCCGTACGAGCAGTACTTC. Translated, it gives CAVKGGGPPYEQYF.

The table lists this clone with a few counts. The chain links TRBV9 to TRBJ1-3; unclear D gene. The length of the CDR3 is 15 residues. Germline CDR1 reads SGDLS; CDR2 reads YYNGEE. Between the trimmed V and J ends, which lost 5 bases and 2 bases, there was a span of 14 bases. CDR3 DNA sequence: TGTGCCAGCAGACTTCGACGTAACCCTGGAAACACCATATATTTT. Translating gives CASRLRRNPGNTIYF.

In its sample, this clone was seen a few times. This chain uses TRBV11-3 with TRBJ1-4; a weak D match, TRBD1 (6 bases). The ends were cut back, 3 bases at V and 5 bases at J, with 13 bases in the middle. This CDR3 has 15 residues. The germline V gene encodes CDR1 SGHNT and CDR2 YENEEA. The CDR3 is CASSLVGRGNEKLFF. CDR3 bases: TGTGCCAGCAGCTTGGTGGGCAGGGGAAATGAAAAACTGTTTTTT.

V gene TRBV28 combines with J gene TRBJ2-3; D gene uncertain. V shed 7 bases and J shed 2 bases, with 13 bases lying between them. This CDR3 is built from 14 residues. Germline CDR1 and CDR2: MDHEN and SYDVKM. The CDR3 sequence is CASTQRIFTDTQYF. The CDR3 DNA sequence: TGTGCCAGCACTCAGAGGATCTTCACAGATACGCAGTATTTT.

This clone was seen more than once but under ten times. The V and J genes are TRBV6-8 and TRBJ2-1, with a weak D call TRBD1 (5 bases). The germline CDR1 and CDR2 sequences are MNHGY and SAAAGT. The CDR3 consists of 13 residues. The V end lost 7 bases, the J end lost 4 bases, and 11 bases lay between the germline ends. The CDR3: CASNRQLYNEQFF. The CDR3 nucleotides read TGTGCCAGCAATCGACAGTTATACAATGAGCAGTTCTTC.

This clone was seen a handful of times. The chain uses TRBV9 and TRBJ2-2, with 10 bases lining up with TRBD1. The CDR3 extends over 17 amino acids. V lost 1 base, J lost 7 bases, and 10 bases stayed unmatched. From germline, CDR1 is SGDLS and CDR2 YYNGEE. CDR3 nucleotides: TGTGCCAGCAGCGTAAAGGGACAGGGGAGAGAGGGCGGGGAGCTGTTTTTT. Its protein is CASSVKGQGREGGELFF.

This clone was seen a few times. V gene TRBV6-8 combines with J gene TRBJ2-2, with a tentative D call TRBD2 (6 bases). Trimming cost V 0 bases and J 0 bases, with 17 bases left between them. The CDR3 loop spans 19 amino acids. Germline-derived CDR1 and CDR2 are MNHGY and SAAAGT. This chain's CDR3 is CASSYSSVGSGSNTGELFF. Here the CDR3 DNA reads TGTGCCAGCAGTTACTCATCAGTCGGGAGCGGGTCGAACACCGGGGAGCTGTTTTTT.

The chain recombines TRBV28 with TRBJ2-7, with TRBD1 matching 11 bases. The V gene end was trimmed by 3 bases and the J gene end by 5 bases; junction bases not matched to a gene: 6. This CDR3 comprises 15 residues. The germline CDR1 and CDR2 sequences are MDHEN and SYDVKM. DNA for the CDR3: TGTGCCAGCAGTTTGACCGGGACAGGGGGTAACGAGCAGTACTTC. Protein: CASSLTGTGGNEQYF. The full variable domain, rest sourced from reference TRBV28 and TRBJ2-7, is DVKVTQSSRYLVKRTGEKVFLECVQDMDHENMFWYRQDPGLGLRLIYFSYDVKMKEKGDIPEGYSVSREKKERFSLILESASTNQTSMYLCASSLTGTGGNEQYFGPGTRLTVT.

The chain is built from TRBV7-6 and TRBJ2-7; TRBD2 matches at 7 bases. V lost 3 bases to trimming and J lost 0 bases; unmatched junction nucleotides: 8. Germline V CDR1 and CDR2: SGHVS, FNYEAQ. The CDR3 sequence is 16 residues long. CDR3 in DNA: TGTGCCAGCAGCTTCTGGGGTAGCGGGCGCTCCTACGAGCAGTACTTC. It encodes CASSFWGSGRSYEQYF.

The chain recombines TRBV5-1 with TRBJ2-7; possibly TRBD1 or TRBD2 for D (6 bases each). CDR3 length: 15 residues. V was clipped by 1 base and J by 0 bases, with 11 bases between them. Germline CDR1 SGHRS, CDR2 YFSETQ. The CDR3 loop reads CASSLLGGGSYEQYF. CDR3 coding DNA: TGCGCCAGCAGCTTGCTCGGAGGGGGCTCCTACGAGCAGTACTTC.

In this sample, this clone turned up a few times. This sequence joins TRBV6-4 and TRBJ2-3; no reliable D call. CDR1 is MRHNA and CDR2 is SNTAGT in the germline V gene. V was trimmed by 7 bases and J by 5 bases, leaving 7 bases between them. The CDR3 is 11 residues long. For the CDR3, the DNA is TGTGCCAGCATATTTCTAGATACGCAGTATTTT. It yields the protein CASIFLDTQYF.

The V and J genes are TRBV18 and TRBJ2-3; TRBD2 agrees at 8 bases. V was pared by 3 bases and J by 4 bases, with 12 bases of the junction left unmatched. Germline lookup yields CDR1 KGHSH and CDR2 LQKENI. The CDR3 loop spans 17 amino acids. CDR3 region: CASSPQPGGLGADTQYF. The CDR3 bases are TGTGCCAGCTCACCCCAACCCGGGGGACTAGGAGCAGATACGCAGTATTTT.

The sample holds many counts of this clone. J is TRBJ2-7 and V is TRBV11-3; 7 bases map to TRBD1. CDR3 length: 15 residues. Trimming removed 1 base from V and 5 bases from J; junction bases left unmatched: 8. Germline CDR1 is SGHNT and CDR2 is YENEEA. The CDR3 spells CASSLGGGAGHEQYF. In DNA form, the CDR3 reads TGTGCCAGCAGCTTAGGAGGGGGCGCAGGCCACGAGCAGTACTTC.

The chain's CDR3 is CASSYEGGEQYF. As DNA, the CDR3 is TGTGCCAGCAGTTACGAAGGTGGCGAGCAGTACTTC. The rearrangement joins TRBV6-8 to TRBJ2-7; D remains unclear. The CDR3 runs to 12 residues. The ends were cut back, 2 bases at V and 6 bases at J, with 8 bases in the middle. The V gene's germline CDR1 is MNHGY and CDR2 SAAAGT.

V and J are TRBV28 and TRBJ2-2; 7 bases are shared with TRBD1. Germline values: CDR1 MDHEN, CDR2 SYDVKM. Losses at the gene ends were 2 bases for V and 5 bases for J; bases not matched to a gene: 5. The CDR3 has 15 residues. The CDR3 loop reads CASSLVRGMTGELFF. The DNA for the CDR3 is TGTGCCAGCAGTTTAGTCAGGGGGATGACCGGGGAGCTGTTTTTT.

This rearrangement joins TRBV5-1 to TRBJ2-1, with 10 nucleotides matching TRBD2. V trimming: 1 base; J trimming: 9 bases; junction bases outside the gene matches: 13. There are 17 residues in the CDR3. Germline CDR1 reads SGHRS; CDR2 reads YFSETQ. CDR3 sequence (DNA): TGCGCCAGCAGCTTGACTAGCGGGACACTCGGACATAGTGAGCAGTTCTTC. It yields the protein CASSLTSGTLGHSEQFF.

The V call is TRBV5-1, the J call TRBJ1-1; TRBD1 matches at 10 bases. V shed 4 bases and J 0 bases; nucleotides not matched to a gene: 6. This CDR3 comprises 16 residues. The germline gives CDR1 SGHRS, CDR2 YFSETQ. The CDR3 loop is CASSPDRGNLNTEAFF. The DNA for the CDR3 is TGCGCCAGCAGCCCGGACAGGGGGAATCTGAACACTGAAGCTTTCTTT. The full variable domain, rest sourced from reference TRBV5-1 and TRBJ1-1, is KAGVTQTPRYLIKTRGQQVTLSCSPISGHRSVSWYQQTPGQGLQFLFEYFSETQRNKGNFPGRFSGRQFSNSRSEMNVSTLELGDSALYLCASSPDRGNLNTEAFFGQGTRLTVV.

This clone has at least ten counts. J is TRBJ1-4 and V is TRBV11-3; 12 bases line up with TRBD1. The V and J ends lost 5 bases and 8 bases, in that order; junction bases with no gene match: 6. The CDR3 totals 15 residues. The V gene's germline CDR1 is SGHNT and CDR2 YENEEA. The CDR3 spells CASSQGQGAWEKLFF. CDR3 nucleotides: TGTGCCAGCAGCCAGGGACAGGGGGCTTGGGAAAAACTGTTTTTT.